A single sample gave rise to the 20 T cell receptor beta chains below, sequenced in a study of cytomegalovirus exposure and HLA in healthy donors. Both 60 Vbeta primers and 13 Jbeta primers went into the PCR. Sequencing was performed with immunoSEQ multiplex PCR; in TCRdb, only in-frame clones are kept and a portion is missing. Counted here are 150,000 or so clones, about three quarters occurring once; the ten biggest clones make up approximately 0.76%. What was sequenced was PBMCs. The source is a female donor in good health and CMV-seronegative.

The chain recombines TRBV25-1 with TRBJ2-5; D is unclear. The J call may be mistaken, given a closer DNA end match to TRBJ2-7. The germline V gene has CDR1 MGHDK and CDR2 SYGVNS. The CDR3 has 12 residues. CDR3 loop: CASSGRVYEQYF. The CDR3 nucleotides are TGTGCCAGCAGTGGGAGAGTCTACGAGCAGTACTTC.

The chain links TRBV7-6 to TRBJ1-1, with D hard to call. The germline gives CDR1 SGHVS, CDR2 FNYEAQ. The V gene lost 6 bases and the J gene lost 0 bases, with 5 bases spanning the gap. CDR3 length equals 12 residues. CDR3 sequence: CASSSMNTEAFF. The CDR3 nucleotides are TGTGCCAGCAGTTCAATGAACACTGAAGCTTTCTTT.

V is TRBV4-2 and J is TRBJ2-3; D may be TRBD2 (7 bases). The V end was cut by 0 bases, the J end by 4 bases, with 14 bases between. This CDR3 spans 16 amino acids. Germline V gene data show CDR1 as LGHNA and CDR2 as YNFKEQ. The CDR3 here is CASSQDGGAGADTQYF. Here the CDR3 DNA reads TGTGCCAGCAGCCAAGATGGGGGGGCCGGGGCAGATACGCAGTATTTT.

The count of this clone is one. DNA of the CDR3: TGTGCCAGCAGCTTAGCTTCGGGAGGGCCAGGGACCGGGGAGCTGTTTTTT. Protein: CASSLASGGPGTGELFF. V and J are TRBV7-9 and TRBJ2-2; TRBD2 agrees at 8 bases. Germline-derived CDR1 and CDR2 are SEHNR and FQNEAQ (reference sequence). This CDR3 has 17 residues. J lost 5 bases, V lost 0 bases, and 8 bases had no gene match.

The CDR3 sequence is CASSSGQGSYEQYF. The CDR3 coding sequence is TGTGCCAGCAGCTCTGGACAGGGATCCTACGAGCAGTACTTC. This sequence joins TRBV7-2 and TRBJ2-7, with 8 positions matching TRBD1. The CDR3 sequence is 14 residues long. Trimming at V came to 4 bases and at J to 1 base, leaving 3 bases not matched to a gene. Germline CDR1 SGHTA, CDR2 FQGNSA.

CDR3 sequence reads: CASRQDRGTTGELFF. The CDR3 DNA is TGTGCCAGTAGACAGGACAGGGGGACCACCGGGGAGCTGTTTTTT. The rearrangement links TRBV19 to TRBJ2-2; 10 bases align to TRBD1. CDR3 length equals 15 residues. V dropped 6 bases and J dropped 4; count of bases not matched to a gene: 5. Looked up from germline, CDR1 is LNHDA and CDR2 is SQIVND (reference sequence).

This sequence joins TRBV11-2 and TRBJ2-2, with 11 bases identical to TRBD1. CDR3 length: 17 residues. V lost 3 bases, J lost 1 base, and 4 bases stayed unmatched. CDR1 is SGHAT and CDR2 is FQNNGV in the germline V gene. The CDR3 DNA reads TGTGCCAGCAGCTTTTGGACAGGGGGCTTGAACACCGGGGAGCTGTTTTTT. This gives the protein CASSFWTGGLNTGELFF.

The chain has TRBV6-1 and TRBJ2-3; TRBD2 matches 7 bases. Germline V CDR1 and CDR2: MNHNS, SASEGT. The CDR3 has 15 residues. V shed 7 bases, J shed 6 bases, and the junction held 13 bases outside the gene matches. CDR3 nucleotide sequence: TGTGCCAGCACCACCGGGACGGTGGGGGGGGATACGCAGTATTTT. This codes for CASTTGTVGGDTQYF.

This clone was counted between two and nine times. The gene calls are TRBV2 and TRBJ1-1, with 8 bases fitting TRBD1. Germline V gene lookup returns CDR1 SNHLY and CDR2 FYNNEI. Trimming at V came to 6 bases and at J to 5 bases, leaving 11 bases not matched to a gene. This CDR3 region has 15 residues. DNA of the CDR3: TGTGCCAGCAGAAAGGAGGCAGGGGGCAATACTGAAGCTTTCTTT. Translating gives CASRKEAGGNTEAFF.

The chain carries TRBV5-6 and TRBJ2-3, with D uncertain. Trimming took off 0 bases at V and 8 bases at J, with 7 bases between the two ends. CDR3 length: 12 residues. Looked up from germline, CDR1 is SGHDT and CDR2 is YYEEEE. CDR3 in DNA: TGTGCCAGCAGCTTGGGGTGGGCTACGCAGTATTTT. This encodes CASSLGWATQYF.

About this clone: Because the CDR3's place on the DNA is in doubt, the DNA is left out and the CDR3 is given as listed by TCRdb. The chain has TRBV19 and TRBJ1-1. Counting both end residues, the CDR3 totals 13 amino acids. The V gene's germline CDR1 is LNHDA and CDR2 SQIVND (reference sequence). CDR3 loop: CASTSGVRTEAFF.

The chain links TRBV6-5 to TRBJ2-3; possible D gene TRBD1, 6 bases. Germline V CDR1 and CDR2: MNHEY, SVGAGI. This CDR3 contains 14 residues. V shed 0 bases and J shed 4 bases, with 8 bases lying between them. CDR3 DNA: TGTGCCAGCAGTTACTCGAACAGGGCAGATACGCAGTATTTT. Residues: CASSYSNRADTQYF.

J is TRBJ1-1 and V is TRBV13; weak D call: TRBD1 (6 bases). V lost 3 bases, J lost 2 bases, and 13 bases lay in between. The CDR3 is 15 residues long. Per the germline V gene, CDR1 is PRHDT and CDR2 is FYEKMQ (reference sequence). The CDR3 spells CASSFQTGLNTEAFF. The CDR3 coding sequence is TGTGCCAGCAGCTTTCAAACAGGGCTCAACACTGAAGCTTTCTTT.

This clone came up a few times. The rearrangement joins TRBV4-2 to TRBJ2-1, with 10 bases matching TRBD2. V was pared by 0 bases and J by 6 bases, with 5 bases of the junction left unmatched. Germline CDR1 is LGHNA and CDR2 is YNFKEQ. CDR3 length: 16 residues. The CDR3 region has the DNA TGTGCCAGCAGCCAAGATGACGCTAGCGGGAGCAATGAGCAGTTCTTC. Amino acids: CASSQDDASGSNEQFF.

The rearrangement uses TRBV30 and TRBJ2-7; D might be TRBD2 (5 bases). The CDR3 is made up of 13 amino acids. Per the germline V gene, CDR1 is GTSNPN and CDR2 is SVGIG (reference sequence). Trimming removed 1 base from V and 5 bases from J, with 12 bases in between. The CDR3 nucleotides are TGTGCCTGGAGTGGGGAGCTGCTAGACGAGCAGTACTTC. Amino acid sequence: CAWSGELLDEQYF.

V is TRBV15 and J is TRBJ1-4; D unresolved. Trimming stripped 2 bases from V and 0 bases from J, with 4 bases between. The germline gives CDR1 LNHNV, CDR2 YYDKDF (reference sequence). The CDR3 is 14 amino acids. DNA of the CDR3: TGTGCCACCAGCAGACTTACAACTAATGAAAAACTGTTTTTT. Protein: CATSRLTTNEKLFF.

This chain joins TRBV11-2 and TRBJ2-2; 9 bases line up with TRBD2. The CDR3 contains 15 residues. V was pared by 0 bases and J by 6 bases, with 2 bases of the junction left unmatched. The germline CDR1 and CDR2 sequences are SGHAT and FQNNGV. CDR3 sequence: CASSLESGRSGELFF. CDR3 bases: TGTGCCAGCAGCTTAGAAAGCGGGAGGTCCGGGGAGCTGTTTTTT.

The rearrangement uses TRBV4-1 and TRBJ1-4; 7 nucleotides agree with TRBD1. Per germline, CDR1 MGHRA and CDR2 YSYEKL. Losses at the gene ends were 2 bases for V and 5 bases for J; bases not matched to a gene: 5. The CDR3 extends over 15 amino acids. The CDR3 DNA follows: TGCGCCAGCAGCCAACTCAGGGGGGACAATGAAAAACTGTTTTTT. This encodes CASSQLRGDNEKLFF.

This clone showed up just a few times. The chain couples TRBV27 to TRBJ2-1; the D is unclear. V was shortened by 0 bases and J by 10 bases, with 7 bases between the two germline ends. The CDR3 is 12 residues long. The germline V gene encodes CDR1 MNHEY and CDR2 SMNVEV (reference sequence). The DNA for the CDR3 is TGTGCCAGCAGTTTATCGGCCGGGGAGCAGTTCTTC. Its translation is CASSLSAGEQFF.

V gene TRBV30 combines with J gene TRBJ1-5; 7 bases are shared with TRBD1. CDR1 and CDR2 (germline): GTSNPN, SVGIG (reference sequence). With V trimmed by 4 bases and J by 2 bases, 5 bases remained unmatched. CDR3 length equals 14 residues. The CDR3 bases are TGTGCCTGGAACGAAGGACAGGGCAATCAGCCCCAGCATTTT. As protein: CAWNEGQGNQPQHF.